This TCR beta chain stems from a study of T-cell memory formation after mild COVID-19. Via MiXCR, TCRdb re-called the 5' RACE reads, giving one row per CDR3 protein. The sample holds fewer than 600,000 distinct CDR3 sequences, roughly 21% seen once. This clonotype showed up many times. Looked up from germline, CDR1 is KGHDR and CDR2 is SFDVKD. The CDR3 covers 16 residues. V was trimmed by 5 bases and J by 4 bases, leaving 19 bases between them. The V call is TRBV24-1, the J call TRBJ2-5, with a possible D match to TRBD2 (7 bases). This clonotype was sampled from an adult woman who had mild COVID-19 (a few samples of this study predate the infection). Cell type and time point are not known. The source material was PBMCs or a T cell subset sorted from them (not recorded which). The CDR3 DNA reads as TGTGCCACCAGTGCCGCGGGACACAGGGAGGGAGAGACCCAGTACTTC. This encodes CATSAAGHREGETQYF.